This T cell receptor beta chain was observed in a study of T cells in localized non-small cell lung cancer. Repertoires were generated with immunoSEQ multiplex PCR, while TCRdb's copy carries only in-frame clones and drops some. This sample carries fewer than 60,000 clones, around 86% of them seen once, and the ten largest clones take 15% to 20%. CDR3 length: 16 residues. Trimming took 3 bases from V and 5 from J; bases not matched to a gene: 10. CDR1 and CDR2 (germline): KGHSH, LQKENI. Sequences were derived from peripheral blood, sampled before any cancer treatment. This chain connects TRBV18 to TRBJ2-1; TRBD1 matches 7 bases. The source of this sequence is a female donor older than 55 with stage II squamous cell lung carcinoma. CDR3 nucleotides: TGTGCCAGCTCACCGCAGGGGGTCCCCCTAGACAATGAGCAGTTCTTC. It specifies CASSPQGVPLDNEQFF.